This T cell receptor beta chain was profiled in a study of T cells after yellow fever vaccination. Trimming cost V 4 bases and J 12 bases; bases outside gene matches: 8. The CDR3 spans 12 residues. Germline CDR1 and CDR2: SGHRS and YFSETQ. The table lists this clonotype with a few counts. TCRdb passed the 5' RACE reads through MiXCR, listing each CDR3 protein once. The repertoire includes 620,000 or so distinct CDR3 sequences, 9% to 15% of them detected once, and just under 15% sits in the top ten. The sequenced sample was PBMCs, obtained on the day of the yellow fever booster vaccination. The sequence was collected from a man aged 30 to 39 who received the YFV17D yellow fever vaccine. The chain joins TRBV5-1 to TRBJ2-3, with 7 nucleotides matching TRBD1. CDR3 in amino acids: CASSGTGAIQYF. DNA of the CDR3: TGCGCCAGCAGCGGAACAGGGGCAATACAGTATTTT.